These 2 T cell receptor beta chains originate from one sample sequenced in a study of T cells after yellow fever vaccination. TCRdb re-called the 5' RACE reads with MiXCR, one entry per CDR3 protein. The sample consists of 300,000 to 350,000 distinct CDR3 sequences, around 8.1% of them appearing once. The input for sequencing was PBMCs, taken about 49 days after the first yellow fever vaccination. These receptor sequences come from a young man who received the YFV17D yellow fever vaccine.

V usage is TRBV5-1 and J usage is TRBJ2-4; no definite D call. Germline values: CDR1 SGHRS, CDR2 YFSETQ. Trimming took off 4 bases at V and 0 bases at J, with 8 bases between the two ends. CDR3 length: 14 residues. In DNA form, the CDR3 reads TGCGCCAGCAGCGCTCAACTAGCCAAAAACATTCAGTACTTC. Its protein product is CASSAQLAKNIQYF.

This clonotype appeared a few times. The rearrangement links TRBV7-2 to TRBJ2-1, with no clear D. CDR3 length: 13 amino acids. The V and J ends lost 5 bases and 5 bases respectively, with 10 bases between them. Germline CDR1 is SGHTA and CDR2 is FQGNSA. The CDR3 spells CASSAWNNNEQFF. CDR3 nucleotide sequence: TGTGCCAGCAGCGCTTGGAATAACAATGAGCAGTTCTTC.